This record looks at one T cell receptor beta chain sequence and its context. The record originates from a study of blood T cell repertoires in COVID-19. About the study: Nucleic acid was either cDNA or gDNA, and it came from T cells, B-cell-depleted T cells, or PBMCs.

The V segment lost 4 bases and the J segment 8 bases; nucleotides outside the gene matches: 12. The CDR3 length is 15 residues. Germline V gene data show CDR1 as KGHDR and CDR2 as SFDVKD. Methods used by the authors: Counts of nucleated cells, estimated from reference gene primer amplification, were obtained. TCRdb's copy holds only in-frame clones and misses some; the assay was immunoSEQ multiplex PCR. Clonal size and the V and J genes are those of that table, whereas D and trimming came from the DNA. The sample holds some 39,000 clones, 85% to 95% seen once. The sequencing sample was made of peripheral blood. The source of this sequence is a human donor in a cohort sampled during active COVID-19. J is TRBJ1-2 and V is TRBV24-1; 7 bases line up with TRBD1. Written as DNA, the CDR3 is TGTGCCACCAGTGAAAACAGGGGTGGCGTCGAAGGCTACACCTTC. Amino acid sequence: CATSENRGGVEGYTF.